Listed here is a single T cell receptor (beta chain). In germline, CDR1 is SNHLY, CDR2 FYNNEI. V shed 7 bases, J shed 5 bases, and the junction held 8 bases outside the gene matches. CDR3 size: 14 residues. Treatment described: therapeutic diphenylcyclopropenone sensitization with weekly scalp DPC. Within the library, unique molecular identifiers were attached to each individual cDNA molecule. TCRdb reprocessed the reads via MiXCR and lists one record per CDR3 protein. The top ten clones hold approximately 6.6% of a sample with around 810 distinct CDR3 sequences, 40% to 65% of them seen once. This record belongs to a study of human T cells and chemical hapten exposure.

The source material was whole blood, sampled before DPC sensitization or 2, 6, or about 24 weeks after (not recorded which). The origin of this receptor is an adult with alopecia areata. Some clones in this sample may be carry-over from other donors' samples. This table probably holds off-target reads from a library built for another chain. V and J are TRBV2 and TRBJ2-5, with 9 bases lining up with TRBD2. This chain's CDR3 is CASNRLAELETQYF. Here the CDR3 DNA reads TGTGCCAGCAACCGACTAGCGGAGTTGGAGACCCAGTACTTC. Drawing the rest from reference TRBV2 and TRBJ2-5, the complete variable domain is EPEVTQTPSHQVTQMGQEVILRCVPISNHLYFYWYRQILGQKVEFLVSFYNNEISEKSEIFDDQFSVERPDGSNFTLKIRSTKLEDSAMYFCASNRLAELETQYFGPGTRLLVL.